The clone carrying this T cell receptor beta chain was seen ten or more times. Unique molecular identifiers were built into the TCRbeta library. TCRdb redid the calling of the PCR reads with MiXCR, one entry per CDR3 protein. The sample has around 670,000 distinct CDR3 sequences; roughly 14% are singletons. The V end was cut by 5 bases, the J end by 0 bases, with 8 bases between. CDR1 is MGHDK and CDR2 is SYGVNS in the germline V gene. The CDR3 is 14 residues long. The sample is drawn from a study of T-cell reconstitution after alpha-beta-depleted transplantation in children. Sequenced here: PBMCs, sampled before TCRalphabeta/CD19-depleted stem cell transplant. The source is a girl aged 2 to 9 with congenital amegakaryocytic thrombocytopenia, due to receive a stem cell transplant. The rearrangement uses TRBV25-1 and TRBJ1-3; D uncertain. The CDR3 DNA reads TGTGCCAGCAGTATGACCGACTCTGGAAACACCATATATTTT. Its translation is CASSMTDSGNTIYF.